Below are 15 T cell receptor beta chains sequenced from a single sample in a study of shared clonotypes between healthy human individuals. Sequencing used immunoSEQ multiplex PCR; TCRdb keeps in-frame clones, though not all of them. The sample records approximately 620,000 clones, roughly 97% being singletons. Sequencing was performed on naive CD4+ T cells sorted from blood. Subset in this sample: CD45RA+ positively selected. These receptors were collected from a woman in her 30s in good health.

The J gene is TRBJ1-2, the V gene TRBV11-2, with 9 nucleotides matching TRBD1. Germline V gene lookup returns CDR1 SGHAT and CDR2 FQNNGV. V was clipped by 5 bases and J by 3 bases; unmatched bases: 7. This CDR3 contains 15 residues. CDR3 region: CASSLQGAGDYGYTF. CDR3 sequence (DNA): TGTGCCAGCAGCCTACAGGGGGCGGGGGACTATGGCTACACCTTC.

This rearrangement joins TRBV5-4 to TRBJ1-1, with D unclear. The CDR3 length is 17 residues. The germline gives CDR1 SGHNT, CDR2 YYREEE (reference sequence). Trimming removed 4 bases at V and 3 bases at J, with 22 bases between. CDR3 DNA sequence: TGTGCCAGCAGCCCCGCCCTCACAACACGGGGATACACTGAAGCTTTCTTT. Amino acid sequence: CASSPALTTRGYTEAFF.

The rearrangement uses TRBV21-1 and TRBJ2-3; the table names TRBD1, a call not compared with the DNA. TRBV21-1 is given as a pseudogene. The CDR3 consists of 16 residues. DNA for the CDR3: TGTGCCAGGCACCGGGACAGGGGGAGGAGCACAGATACGCAGTATTTT. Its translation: CARHRDRGRSTDTQYF.

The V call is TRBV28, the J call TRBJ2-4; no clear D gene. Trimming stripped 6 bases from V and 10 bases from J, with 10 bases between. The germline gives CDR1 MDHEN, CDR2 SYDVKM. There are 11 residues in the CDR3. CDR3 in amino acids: CASSKGNIQYF. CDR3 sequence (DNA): TGTGCCAGCAGCAAAGGAAATATTCAGTACTTC.

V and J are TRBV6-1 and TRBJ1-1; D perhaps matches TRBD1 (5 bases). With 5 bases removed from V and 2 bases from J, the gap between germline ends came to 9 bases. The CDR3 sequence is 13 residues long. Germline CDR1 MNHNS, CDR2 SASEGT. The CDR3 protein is CASSWDLNTEAFF. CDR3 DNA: TGTGCCAGCAGTTGGGACTTAAACACTGAAGCTTTCTTT.

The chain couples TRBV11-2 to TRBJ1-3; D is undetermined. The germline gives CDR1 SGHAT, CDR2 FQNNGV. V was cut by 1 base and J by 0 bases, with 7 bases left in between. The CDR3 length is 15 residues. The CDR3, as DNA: TGTGCCAGCAGCTTAGTCCCCGACTCTGGAAACACCATATATTTT. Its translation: CASSLVPDSGNTIYF.

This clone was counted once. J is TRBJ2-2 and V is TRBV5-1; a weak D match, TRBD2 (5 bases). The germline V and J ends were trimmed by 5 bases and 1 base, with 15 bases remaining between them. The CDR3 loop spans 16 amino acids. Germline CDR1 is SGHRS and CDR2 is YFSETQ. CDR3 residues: CASRSRTFENTGELFF. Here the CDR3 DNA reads TGCGCCAGCAGATCGCGGACTTTCGAGAACACCGGGGAGCTGTTTTTT.

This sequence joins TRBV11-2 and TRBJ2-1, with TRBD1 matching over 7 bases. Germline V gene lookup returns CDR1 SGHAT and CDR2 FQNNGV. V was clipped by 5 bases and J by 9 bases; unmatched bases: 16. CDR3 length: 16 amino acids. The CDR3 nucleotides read TGTGCCAGCAGCAACCCCCCCGGGACAGACGTCCGTGAGCAGTTCTTC. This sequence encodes CASSNPPGTDVREQFF.

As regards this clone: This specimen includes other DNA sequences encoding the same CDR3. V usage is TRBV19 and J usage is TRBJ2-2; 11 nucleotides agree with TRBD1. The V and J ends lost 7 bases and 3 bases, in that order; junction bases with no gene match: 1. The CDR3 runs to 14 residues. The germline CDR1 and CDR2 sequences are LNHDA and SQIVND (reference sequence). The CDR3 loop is CASKGQGDTGELFF. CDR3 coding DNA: TGTGCCAGTAAGGGACAGGGGGACACCGGGGAGCTGTTTTTT.

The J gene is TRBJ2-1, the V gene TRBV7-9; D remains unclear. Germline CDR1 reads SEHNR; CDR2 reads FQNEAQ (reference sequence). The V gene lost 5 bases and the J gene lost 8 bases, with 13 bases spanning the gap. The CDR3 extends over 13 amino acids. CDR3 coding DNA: TGTGCCAGCAGCCCGGGTCTAAGGGATGAGCAGTTCTTC. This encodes CASSPGLRDEQFF.

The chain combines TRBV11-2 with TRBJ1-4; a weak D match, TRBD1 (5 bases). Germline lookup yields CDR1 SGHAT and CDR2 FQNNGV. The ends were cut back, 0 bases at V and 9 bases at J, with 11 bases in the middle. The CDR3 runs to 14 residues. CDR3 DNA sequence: TGTGCCAGCAGCTTAGATCTTCCAGGGCAAAAACTGTTTTTT. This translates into CASSLDLPGQKLFF.

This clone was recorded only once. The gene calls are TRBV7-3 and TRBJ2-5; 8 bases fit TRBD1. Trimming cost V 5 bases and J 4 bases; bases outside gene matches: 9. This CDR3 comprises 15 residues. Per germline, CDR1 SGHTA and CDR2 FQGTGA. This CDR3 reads CASSRNPGGGETQYF. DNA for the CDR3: TGTGCCAGCAGCCGAAACCCAGGGGGCGGAGAGACCCAGTACTTC.

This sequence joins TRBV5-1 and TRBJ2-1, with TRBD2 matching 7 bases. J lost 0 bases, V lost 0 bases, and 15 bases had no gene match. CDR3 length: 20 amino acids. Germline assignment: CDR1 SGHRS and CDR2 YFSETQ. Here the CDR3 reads CASSLDNSGGRGYSYNEQFF. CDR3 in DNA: TGCGCCAGCAGCTTGGATAATAGTGGCGGGAGAGGGTACTCCTACAATGAGCAGTTCTTC.

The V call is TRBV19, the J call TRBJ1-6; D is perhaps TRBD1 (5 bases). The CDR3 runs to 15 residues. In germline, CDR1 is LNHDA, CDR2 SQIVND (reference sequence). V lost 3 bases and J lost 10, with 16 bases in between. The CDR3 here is CASSMPDIGWSPLHF. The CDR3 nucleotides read TGTGCCAGTAGTATGCCGGACATTGGATGGTCACCCCTCCACTTT.

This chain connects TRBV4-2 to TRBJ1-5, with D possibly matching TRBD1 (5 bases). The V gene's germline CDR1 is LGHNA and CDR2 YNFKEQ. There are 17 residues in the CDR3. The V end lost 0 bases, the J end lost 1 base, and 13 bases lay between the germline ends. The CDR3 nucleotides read TGTGCCAGCAGCCAAGATGGGGACTGGAAAAGCAATCAGCCCCAGCATTTT. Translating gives CASSQDGDWKSNQPQHF.